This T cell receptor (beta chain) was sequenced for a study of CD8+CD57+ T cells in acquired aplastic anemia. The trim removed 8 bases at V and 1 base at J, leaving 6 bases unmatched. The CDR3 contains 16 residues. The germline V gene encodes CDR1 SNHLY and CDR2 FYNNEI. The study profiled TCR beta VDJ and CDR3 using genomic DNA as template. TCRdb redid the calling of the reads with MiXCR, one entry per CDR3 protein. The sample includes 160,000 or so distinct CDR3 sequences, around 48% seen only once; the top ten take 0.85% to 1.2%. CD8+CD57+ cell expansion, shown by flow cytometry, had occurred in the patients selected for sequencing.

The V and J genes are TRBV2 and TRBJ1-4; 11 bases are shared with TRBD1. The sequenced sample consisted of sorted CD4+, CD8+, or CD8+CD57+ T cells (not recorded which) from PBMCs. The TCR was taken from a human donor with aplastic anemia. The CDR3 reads CASGSGTGGTNEKLFF. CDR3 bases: TGTGCCAGCGGCTCAGGGACAGGGGGAACTAATGAAAAACTGTTTTTT.